This entry is about one T cell receptor (beta chain). Its specificity is unknown. The source of the sample is a study of cytomegalovirus exposure and HLA in healthy donors. Study findings and constraints: Reportedly, HLA-A and HLA-B alleles of most subjects were accurately predicted from TCR beta. As a later analysis showed, several of the most significant clusters appeared to be linked to common viral pathogens.

V lost 1 base to trimming and J lost 4 bases, with 17 bases between them. This CDR3 has 16 amino acids. The germline V gene encodes CDR1 LGHNA and CDR2 YNFKEQ. 13 Jbeta primers and 60 Vbeta primers were used for the PCR. Profiled with immunoSEQ multiplex PCR; TCRdb holds only in-frame clones, not every one. The sample includes 65,000 to 95,000 clones, around 79% of them seen just once. The sequence derives from a male donor in good health and CMV-seropositive. Material for sequencing was PBMCs. The J gene is TRBJ2-7, the V gene TRBV4-2, with D possibly TRBD1 on 6 matching bases. CDR3 protein: CASSQGRAGVLYEQYF. CDR3 DNA sequence: TGTGCCAGCAGCCAAGGGCGGGCAGGGGTTTTATACGAGCAGTACTTC.